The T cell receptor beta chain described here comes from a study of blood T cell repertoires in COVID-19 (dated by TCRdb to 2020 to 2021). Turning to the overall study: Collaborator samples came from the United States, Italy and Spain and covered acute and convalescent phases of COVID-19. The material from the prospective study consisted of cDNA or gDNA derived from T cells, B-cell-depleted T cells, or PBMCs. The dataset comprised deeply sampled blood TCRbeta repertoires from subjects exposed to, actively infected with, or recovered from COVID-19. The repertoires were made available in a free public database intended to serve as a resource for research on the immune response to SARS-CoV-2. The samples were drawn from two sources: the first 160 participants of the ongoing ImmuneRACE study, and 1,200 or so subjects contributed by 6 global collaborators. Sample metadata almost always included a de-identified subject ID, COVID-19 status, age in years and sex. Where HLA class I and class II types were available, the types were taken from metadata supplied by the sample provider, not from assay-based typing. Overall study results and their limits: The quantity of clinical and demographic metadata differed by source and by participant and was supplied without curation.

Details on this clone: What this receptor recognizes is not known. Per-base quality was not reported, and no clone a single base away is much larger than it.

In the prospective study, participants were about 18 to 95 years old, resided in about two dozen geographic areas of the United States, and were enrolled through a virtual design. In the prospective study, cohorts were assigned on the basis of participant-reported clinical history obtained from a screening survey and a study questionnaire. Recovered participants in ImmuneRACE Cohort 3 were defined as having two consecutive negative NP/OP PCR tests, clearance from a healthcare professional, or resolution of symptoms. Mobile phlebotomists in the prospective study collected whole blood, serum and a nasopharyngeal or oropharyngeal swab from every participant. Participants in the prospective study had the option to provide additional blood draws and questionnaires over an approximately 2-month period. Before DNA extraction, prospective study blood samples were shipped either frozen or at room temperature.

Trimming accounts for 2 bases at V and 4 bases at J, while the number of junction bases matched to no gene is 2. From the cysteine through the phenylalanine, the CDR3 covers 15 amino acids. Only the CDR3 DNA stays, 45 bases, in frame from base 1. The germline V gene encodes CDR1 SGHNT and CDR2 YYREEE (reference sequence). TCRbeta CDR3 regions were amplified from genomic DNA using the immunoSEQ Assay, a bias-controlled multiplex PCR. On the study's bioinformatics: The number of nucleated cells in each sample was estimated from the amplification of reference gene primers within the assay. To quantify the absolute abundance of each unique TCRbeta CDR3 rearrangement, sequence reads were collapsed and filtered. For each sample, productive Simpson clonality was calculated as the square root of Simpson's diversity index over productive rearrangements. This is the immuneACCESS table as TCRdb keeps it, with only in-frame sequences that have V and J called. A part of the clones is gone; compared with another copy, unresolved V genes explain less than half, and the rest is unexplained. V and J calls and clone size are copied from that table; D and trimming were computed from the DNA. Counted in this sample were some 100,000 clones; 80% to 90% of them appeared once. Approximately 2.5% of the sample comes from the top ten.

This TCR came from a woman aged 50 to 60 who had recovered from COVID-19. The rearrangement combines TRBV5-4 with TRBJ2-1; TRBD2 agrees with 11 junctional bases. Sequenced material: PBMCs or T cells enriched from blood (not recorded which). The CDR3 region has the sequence CASSFSSGGYNEQFF. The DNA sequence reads TGTGCCAGCAGCTTTTCTAGCGGGGGGTACAATGAGCAGTTCTTC.